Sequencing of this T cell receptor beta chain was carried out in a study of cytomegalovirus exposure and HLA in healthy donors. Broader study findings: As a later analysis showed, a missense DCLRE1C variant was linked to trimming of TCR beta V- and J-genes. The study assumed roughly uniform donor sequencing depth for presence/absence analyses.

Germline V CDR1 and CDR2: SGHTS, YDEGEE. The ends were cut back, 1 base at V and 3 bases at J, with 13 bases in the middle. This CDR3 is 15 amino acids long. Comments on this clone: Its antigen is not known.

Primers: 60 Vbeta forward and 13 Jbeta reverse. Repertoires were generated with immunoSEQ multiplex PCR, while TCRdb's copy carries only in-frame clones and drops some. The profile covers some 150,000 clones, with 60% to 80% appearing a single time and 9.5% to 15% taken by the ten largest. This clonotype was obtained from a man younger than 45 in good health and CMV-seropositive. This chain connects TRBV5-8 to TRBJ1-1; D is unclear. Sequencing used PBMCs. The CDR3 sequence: CASSLSPGFDTEAFF. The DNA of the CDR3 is TGTGCCAGCAGCTTGTCGCCGGGGTTCGACACTGAAGCTTTCTTT.